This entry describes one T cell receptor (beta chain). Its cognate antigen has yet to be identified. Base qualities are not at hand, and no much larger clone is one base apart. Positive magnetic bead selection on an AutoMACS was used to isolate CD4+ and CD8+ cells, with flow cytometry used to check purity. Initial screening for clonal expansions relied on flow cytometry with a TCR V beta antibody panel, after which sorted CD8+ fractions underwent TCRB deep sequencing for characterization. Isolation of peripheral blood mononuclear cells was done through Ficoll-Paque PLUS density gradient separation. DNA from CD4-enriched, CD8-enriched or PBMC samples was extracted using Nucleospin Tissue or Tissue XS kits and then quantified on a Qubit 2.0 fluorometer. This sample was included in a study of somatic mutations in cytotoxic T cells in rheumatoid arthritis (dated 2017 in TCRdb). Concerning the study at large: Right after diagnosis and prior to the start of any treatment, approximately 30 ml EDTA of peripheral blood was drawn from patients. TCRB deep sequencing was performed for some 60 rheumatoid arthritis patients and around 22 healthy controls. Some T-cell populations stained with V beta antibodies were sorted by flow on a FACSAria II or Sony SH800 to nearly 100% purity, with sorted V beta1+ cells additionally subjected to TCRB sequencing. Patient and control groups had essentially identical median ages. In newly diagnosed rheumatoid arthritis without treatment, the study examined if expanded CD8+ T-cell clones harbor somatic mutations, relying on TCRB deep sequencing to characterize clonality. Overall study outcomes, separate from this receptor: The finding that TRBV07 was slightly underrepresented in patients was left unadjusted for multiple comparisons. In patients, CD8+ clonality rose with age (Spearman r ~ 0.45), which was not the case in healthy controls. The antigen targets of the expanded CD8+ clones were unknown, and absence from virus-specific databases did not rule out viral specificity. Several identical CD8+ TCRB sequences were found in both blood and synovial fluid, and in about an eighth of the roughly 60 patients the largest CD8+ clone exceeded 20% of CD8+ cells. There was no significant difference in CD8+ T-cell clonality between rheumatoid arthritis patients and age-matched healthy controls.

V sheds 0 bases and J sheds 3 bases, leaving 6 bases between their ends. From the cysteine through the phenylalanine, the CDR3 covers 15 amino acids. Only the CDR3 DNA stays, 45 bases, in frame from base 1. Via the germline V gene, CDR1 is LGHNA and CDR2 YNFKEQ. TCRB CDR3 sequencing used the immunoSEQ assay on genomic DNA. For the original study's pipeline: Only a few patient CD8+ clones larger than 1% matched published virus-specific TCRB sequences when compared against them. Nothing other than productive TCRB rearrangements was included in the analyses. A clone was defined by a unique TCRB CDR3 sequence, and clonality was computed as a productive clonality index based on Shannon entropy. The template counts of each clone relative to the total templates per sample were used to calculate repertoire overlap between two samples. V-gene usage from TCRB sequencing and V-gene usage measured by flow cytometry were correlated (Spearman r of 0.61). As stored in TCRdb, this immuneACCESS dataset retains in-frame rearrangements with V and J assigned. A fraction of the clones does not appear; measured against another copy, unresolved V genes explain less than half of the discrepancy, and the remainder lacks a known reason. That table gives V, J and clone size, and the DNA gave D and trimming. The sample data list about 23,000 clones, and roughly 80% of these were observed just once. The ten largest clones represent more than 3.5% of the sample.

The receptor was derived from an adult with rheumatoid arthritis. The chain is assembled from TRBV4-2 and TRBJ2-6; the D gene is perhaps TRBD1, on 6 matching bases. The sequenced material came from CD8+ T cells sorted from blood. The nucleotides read TGTGCCAGCAGCCAAGACAGGGGTGGGGCCAACGTCCTGACTTTC. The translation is CASSQDRGGANVLTF.